This is a list of T cell receptor beta chains from one sample in a study of T-cell reconstitution after alpha-beta-depleted transplantation in children. TCRdb processed the PCR reads anew with MiXCR; each CDR3 protein has one entry. The data contain 500,000 to 650,000 distinct CDR3 sequences, roughly 10% of them singletons. Sample: PBMCs, mostly from graft donor cells, taken 180 days after TCRalphabeta/CD19-depleted stem cell transplant. These receptors were taken from a female patient aged 2 to 10 who had a stem cell transplant for aplastic anemia, so the T cells may come from the graft donor. Both conserved end residues are part of each CDR3. D genes are given only for firm matches. Not every row has a clone size; where given, it reads once, few, many or a size class.

TRBJ2-7	TRBV28	TRBD1	many	TGTGCCAGCAGCTACCGGACAGGGGGGCGGTACGAGCAGTACTTC	CASSYRTGGRYEQYF
TRBJ2-3	TRBV28	.	.	TGTGCCAGCAGTCCTCGGGGAGACGAAGTAAACACAGATACGCAGTATTTT	CASSPRGDEVNTDTQYF
TRBJ2-2	TRBV9	.	few	TGTGCCAGCAGCGGGACAGTTATTACCGGGGAGCTGTTTTTT	CASSGTVITGELFF
TRBJ2-1	TRBV29-1	.	many	TGCAGCGCTCCCTCTTCGTGGAGGGATGAGCAGTTCTTC	CSAPSSWRDEQFF
TRBJ2-5	TRBV6-1	TRBD1	.	TGTGCCAGCAGTACCAGGGACAGGCCGCAAGAGACCCAGTACTTC	CASSTRDRPQETQYF
TRBJ2-1	TRBV12-3/TRBV12-4	TRBD2	few	TGTGCCAGCAGCCTCCTCGGACTAGCGGGAGGGGGATCCTACAATGAGCAGTTCTTC	CASSLLGLAGGGSYNEQFF
TRBJ2-4	TRBV25-1	TRBD2	.	TGTGCCAGCAGTGAGGGAGGGGCTGACATTCAGTACTTC	CASSEGGADIQYF
TRBJ1-4	TRBV28	.	few	TGTGCCAGCACCCTAGGGGCAGGTAGATGGAGCGGGAATGAAAAACTGTTTTTT	CASTLGAGRWSGNEKLFF
TRBJ2-1	TRBV11-2	TRBD2	few	TGTGCCAGCAGCTTAGTCGATTTTGGGACTAGCGGGTTCTTC	CASSLVDFGTSGFF
TRBJ1-3	TRBV7-2	.	.	TGTGCCAGCAGCTTATATGGCTTCCTCGGGAACACCATATATTTT	CASSLYGFLGNTIYF
TRBJ2-4	TRBV7-9	TRBD2	few	TGTGCCAGCAGCTTAGGCCGGGAGGGTACCAAAAACATTCAGTACTTC	CASSLGREGTKNIQYF
TRBJ2-7	TRBV7-2	.	.	TGTGCCAGCAGCTTCGGGGCCCACGAGCAGTACTTC	CASSFGAHEQYF
TRBJ2-4	TRBV4-3	.	few	TGCGCCAGCAGCCAAGACGGGGGCGCGGGTCCCAAAAACATTCAGTACTTC	CASSQDGGAGPKNIQYF
TRBJ2-7	TRBV7-2	TRBD2	few	TGTGCCAGCAGGGTACTAGCGGGGTTTCGGGGGTACGAGCAGTACTTC	CASRVLAGFRGYEQYF
TRBJ1-2	TRBV20-1	.	.	TGCAGTGCCGGGTACATGGGGACGAACTATGGCTACACCTTC	CSAGYMGTNYGYTF
TRBJ1-2	TRBV20-1	TRBD1	.	TGCAGTGCTAGTACCGGGACAGGCTATGGCTACACCTTC	CSASTGTGYGYTF
TRBJ2-1	TRBV12-5	.	.	TGTGCTAGTGTCATGGACCTGAACAATGAGCAGTTCTTC	CASVMDLNNEQFF
TRBJ2-7	TRBV7-8	.	.	TGTGCCAGCAGCCCTGGGGCCGGGCCATCCTACGAGCAGTACTTC	CASSPGAGPSYEQYF
TRBJ1-1	TRBV12-3/TRBV12-4	TRBD1	.	TGTGCCAGCAGACTGTTGGGACAGGGGGTCCCTGAAGCTTTCTTT	CASRLLGQGVPEAFF
TRBJ2-3	TRBV15	TRBD2	.	TGTGCCACCAGCAGAGATCCGGTAGCGGGAGGGCTGACAGATACGCAGTATTTT	CATSRDPVAGGLTDTQYF
TRBJ1-2	TRBV6-1	.	.	TGTGCCAGCCAGACTAGCCGGTACTATGGCTACACCTTC	CASQTSRYYGYTF
TRBJ2-5	TRBV20-1	TRBD1	.	TGCAGTGCTAGGGTCCGGGACAGCCTTCAAGAGACCCAGTACTTC	CSARVRDSLQETQYF
TRBJ1-2	TRBV10-3	TRBD1	.	TGTGCCATCAGTGGAAGACAGGGGACTAACTATGGCTACACCTTC	CAISGRQGTNYGYTF
TRBJ1-4	TRBV12-3/TRBV12-4	TRBD1	.	TGTGCCAGCAGTCTCAAGAACCGGGACAGGGTTGGTGAAAAACTGTTTTTT	CASSLKNRDRVGEKLFF
TRBJ2-1	TRBV5-1	.	.	TGCGCCAGCAGCTTGTGGGTAGCGGACAATGAGCAGTTCTTC	CASSLWVADNEQFF
TRBJ2-2	TRBV24-1	TRBD1	few	TGTGCCACCAGTGATGCAGGACAGGGACATGGGACCGGGGAGCTGTTTTTT	CATSDAGQGHGTGELFF